The clone carrying this TCR beta chain appeared a few times. Authors' data handling: Estimates of nucleated cell counts were drawn from the amplification of reference gene primers. Profiling relied on immunoSEQ multiplex PCR, and the TCRdb table lists in-frame clones only, not all of them. The DNA was the basis for D and trimming; V, J and clone size are from that table. The repertoire holds fewer than 130,000 clones, with 70% to 90% as singletons. The V segment lost 0 bases and the J segment 4 bases; nucleotides outside the gene matches: 3. The germline V gene encodes CDR1 LGHNA and CDR2 YNFKEQ. This CDR3 has 15 amino acids. This sample is drawn from a study of blood T cell repertoires in COVID-19. Study details: Spain, Italy and the United States supplied samples that represented acute and convalescent COVID-19. T cells, B-cell-depleted T cells, or PBMCs provided the cDNA or gDNA that served as material.

The sequence came from a human donor in a cohort sampled during active COVID-19. V gene TRBV4-2 combines with J gene TRBJ1-2; TRBD1 matches at 9 bases. Sequencing used peripheral blood. The DNA for the CDR3 is TGTGCCAGCAGCCAAGAACAGGGGGCTGCCTATGGCTACACCTTC. Protein sequence: CASSQEQGAAYGYTF.